The TCR beta chain described here comes from a study of technical replicates of blood from four donors (dated by TCRdb to about 2017). Receptor amplification or capture employed the immunoSEQ multiplex PCR assay. TCRdb limited this immuneACCESS table to in-frame rearrangements with V and J called. A share of clones is missing; checked studies link under half to unresolved V genes, and the rest is unexplained. This sample gives roughly 79,000 clones in total; approximately 93% of them show up just once. 0.41% of the sample comes from the top ten. This clone was observed a handful of times. It lacks a known antigen. Qualities for individual bases were not recorded, and no much larger clone is one base off. Per the germline V gene, SGHRS is the CDR1 and YFSETQ is the CDR2. The CDR3 starts with the cysteine, ends with the phenylalanine, and has 13 residues. Only CDR3 DNA is held: 39 bases, read in frame from base 1. V is reduced by 5 bases and J by 4 bases, leaving a spacing of 12 bases between them.

The sample was T cells isolated from PBMCs. The rearrangement combines TRBV5-1 with TRBJ1-1; the D gene is perhaps TRBD1, from 6 matching bases. The origin of this receptor is a human donor in good health. The CDR3 region reads CASRYRVGTEAFF. The DNA reads TGCGCCAGCAGGTACAGGGTTGGCACTGAAGCTTTCTTT. Outside the CDR3, residues come from the reference TRBV5-1 and TRBJ1-1 proteins, so the full variable domain is: KAGVTQTPRYLIKTRGQQVTLSCSPISGHRSVSWYQQTPGQGLQFLFEYFSETQRNKGNFPGRFSGRQFSNSRSEMNVSTLELGDSALYLCASRYRVGTEAFFGQGTRLTVV.